The T cell receptor beta chain under discussion was sequenced for a study of control samples from healthy donors and cancer patients (TCRdb year 2020). Based on the germline V gene, the CDR1 and CDR2 sequences are SGHRS and YFSETQ. V is cut by 0 bases and J by 7 bases, and the space between the germline ends is 10 bases. The CDR3 runs 13 residues from the cysteine to the phenylalanine. The sequence is cut down to CDR3 DNA, 39 bases in frame from base 1. Details on this clone: Its antigen target is currently unknown. No base qualities exist here, and no much larger clone lies one base off it.

The method behind the library was the immunoSEQ multiplex PCR assay. The immuneACCESS repertoire file appears here via TCRdb, limited to in-frame rearrangements. These files lack a portion of the clones; in checked studies, under half of the deficit traces to unresolved V genes, and the cause of the others is not known. This sample lists 75,000 to 90,000 clones; approximately 90% were detected once. Of the sample, 7.2% falls within the top ten clones. The receptor comes from a man aged 45 to 65 in good health. Sequencing input: blood. This chain is built from TRBV5-1 and TRBJ1-2; there is no confident call for the D gene. CDR3 protein: CASSLVAGIGYTF. The DNA is TGCGCCAGCAGCTTGGTAGCGGGAATTGGCTACACCTTC.